The 26 T cell receptor beta chains listed next were all sequenced from one sample in a study of cytomegalovirus exposure and HLA in healthy donors. The primer mix had 60 Vbeta and 13 Jbeta primers. Generated by immunoSEQ multiplex PCR, the TCRdb table keeps only in-frame clones and is missing some. The profile shows approximately 250,000 clones, approximately 78% of them singletons. Specimen: PBMCs. Every receptor here comes from a boy aged 10-17 years in good health and CMV-seronegative.

This chain joins TRBV6-5 and TRBJ1-2; 8 bases fit TRBD1. V lost 10 bases and J lost 7; bases outside the gene matches: 5. The CDR3 is 11 amino acids. The germline V gene has CDR1 MNHEY and CDR2 SVGAGI. CDR3 in amino acids: CAISGGGGYTF. In nucleotides, the CDR3 is TGTGCCATTTCAGGGGGCGGTGGCTACACCTTC.

The chain carries TRBV9 and TRBJ1-4, with a tentative D call TRBD1 (6 bases). The end of the DNA is better explained by TRBJ2-2, so the J call may be wrong. Germline CDR1 SGDLS, CDR2 YYNGEE. The CDR3 consists of 15 residues. The CDR3, as DNA: TGTGCCAGCAGCCCCCAGCCGACAGGACGTGAGGAGCTGTTTTTT. This codes for CASSPQPTGREELFF.

The J gene is TRBJ1-4, the V gene TRBV7-9; D is possibly TRBD1 (5 bases). Trimming left V 5 bases short and J 7 bases short, with 14 bases between. Germline V gene data show CDR1 as SEHNR and CDR2 as FQNEAQ (reference sequence). This CDR3 region has 14 residues. The CDR3 coding sequence is TGTGCCAGCAGCCAGTCAACAGGTTCTGAAAAACTGTTTTTT. It yields the protein CASSQSTGSEKLFF.

The chain uses TRBV6-5 and TRBJ1-1, with D uncertain. CDR3 length equals 13 residues. Trimming cost V 7 bases and J 3 bases, with 12 bases left between them. Germline V gene data show CDR1 as MNHEY and CDR2 as SVGAGI. The CDR3 reads CASTLDLDTEAFF. In nucleotides, the CDR3 is TGTGCCAGCACCCTTGACCTAGACACTGAAGCTTTCTTT.

This clone was seen only a few times. Here the CDR3 DNA reads TGTGCCAGCAGGGAGGGGAGGGAAAGGGCTTACGAGCAGTACTTC. As protein: CASREGRERAYEQYF. The rearrangement links TRBV6-5 to TRBJ2-7, with TRBD2 matching 7 bases. The V gene's germline CDR1 is MNHEY and CDR2 SVGAGI. With 6 bases clipped from V and 4 bases from J, the junction kept 12 bases outside the gene matches. The CDR3 totals 15 residues.

The rearrangement joins TRBV10-3 to TRBJ2-1, with 8 bases that match TRBD2. V lost 6 bases to trimming and J lost 6 bases; unmatched junction nucleotides: 7. This CDR3 is built from 14 residues. CDR1 is ENHRY and CDR2 is SYGVKD in the germline V gene. Here the CDR3 reads CAIRSGSQANEQFF. The CDR3 nucleotides are TGTGCCATCAGGAGCGGGAGTCAGGCCAATGAGCAGTTCTTC.

V usage is TRBV6-5 and J usage is TRBJ1-2, with 10 nucleotides matching TRBD1. V was pared by 4 bases and J by 4 bases, with 6 bases of the junction left unmatched. The length of the CDR3 is 15 residues. Germline lookup yields CDR1 MNHEY and CDR2 SVGAGI. The CDR3 spells CASSLDRGRPYGYTF. The CDR3 region has the DNA TGTGCCAGCAGTTTAGACAGGGGGCGGCCCTATGGCTACACCTTC.

This chain joins TRBV5-1 and TRBJ2-5; 13 bases align to TRBD2. V was pared by 4 bases and J by 0 bases, with 6 bases of the junction left unmatched. The CDR3 spans 17 residues. Germline CDR1 is SGHRS and CDR2 is YFSETQ. For the CDR3, the DNA is TGCGCCAGCAGCATGTCGACTAGCGGGGGGCACCAAGAGACCCAGTACTTC. Translated, it gives CASSMSTSGGHQETQYF.

This rearrangement joins TRBV5-6 to TRBJ1-2, with 10 bases identical to TRBD1. The CDR3 covers 14 residues. Trimming at V came to 3 bases and at J to 6 bases, leaving 5 bases not matched to a gene. Per germline, CDR1 SGHDT and CDR2 YYEEEE. CDR3 DNA sequence: TGTGCCAGCAGCTCTGGGACAGGGGTGAATGGCTACACCTTC. Its translation is CASSSGTGVNGYTF.

This chain joins TRBV19 and TRBJ2-3; D may be TRBD2 (6 bases). Trimming took off 0 bases at V and 6 bases at J, with 16 bases between the two ends. Germline V gives CDR1 LNHDA, CDR2 SQIVND (reference sequence). This CDR3 has 16 amino acids. CDR3 loop: CASSIDLLARGDTQYF. CDR3 bases: TGTGCCAGTAGTATAGATCTTCTAGCGCGCGGGGATACGCAGTATTTT.

The table lists this clone with a count of one. This rearrangement joins TRBV19 to TRBJ1-1; TRBD1 is a possible D gene (6 bases). Per germline, CDR1 LNHDA and CDR2 SQIVND (reference sequence). The V and J ends lost 2 bases and 5 bases respectively, with 15 bases between them. The length of the CDR3 is 15 residues. DNA of the CDR3: TGTGCCAGTAGTATACAGGGGTCCCCGGGGACTGAAGCTTTCTTT. Its translation is CASSIQGSPGTEAFF.

This clone was seen only once. V gene TRBV29-1 combines with J gene TRBJ2-7; TRBD2 matches at 11 bases. CDR1 and CDR2 (germline): SQVTM, ANQGSEA. The CDR3 totals 15 residues. The trim removed 7 bases at V and 2 bases at J, leaving 10 bases unmatched. CDR3: CSAISGTSGTYEQYF. DNA for the CDR3: TGCAGCGCCATATCCGGGACTAGCGGTACCTACGAGCAGTACTTC.

The genes are TRBV15 and TRBJ1-4, with D perhaps matching TRBD1 (6 bases). Germline V gives CDR1 LNHNV, CDR2 YYDKDF (reference sequence). CDR3 size: 16 residues. Between the trimmed V and J ends, which lost 5 bases and 3 bases, there was a span of 16 bases. The CDR3 DNA is TGTGCCACCAGCTCCCGCCGGGGGGCAGCTAATGAAAAACTGTTTTTT. Its protein is CATSSRRGAANEKLFF.

The chain carries TRBV9 and TRBJ2-1; 7 bases line up with TRBD2. This CDR3 region has 13 residues. Germline CDR1 reads SGDLS; CDR2 reads YYNGEE. With 0 bases clipped from V and 6 bases from J, the junction kept 0 bases outside the gene matches. DNA for the CDR3: TGTGCCAGCAGCGTAGGCGGGGGCAATGAGCAGTTCTTC. Protein: CASSVGGGNEQFF.

The chain recombines TRBV7-2 with TRBJ2-7; TRBD1 aligns across 9 bases. The length of the CDR3 is 14 residues. V lost 4 bases and J lost 3; bases outside the gene matches: 4. From germline, CDR1 is SGHTA and CDR2 FQGNSA. This chain's CDR3 is CASSSGQGGYEQYF. For the CDR3, the DNA is TGTGCCAGCAGCTCGGGACAGGGTGGCTACGAGCAGTACTTC.

The chain employs TRBV2 and TRBJ2-5, with a possible D match to TRBD1 (6 bases). V dropped 9 bases and J dropped 4 bases, with 15 bases sitting between them. This CDR3 has 13 residues. Germline CDR1 reads SNHLY; CDR2 reads FYNNEI. The CDR3 here is CASIRGRRETQYF. In nucleotides, the CDR3 is TGTGCCAGTATCAGGGGAAGGCGAGAGACCCAGTACTTC.

The V and J genes are TRBV6-5 and TRBJ2-7; maybe TRBD1 (8 bases). Per germline, CDR1 MNHEY and CDR2 SVGAGI. V lost 1 base and J 2 bases, leaving 12 bases between the germline ends. The CDR3 contains 15 residues. The CDR3 DNA sequence: TGTGCCAGCAGTTACTACAGGGGGGGGACCTACGAGCAGTACTTC. It codes for CASSYYRGGTYEQYF.

This chain joins TRBV6-6 and TRBJ1-1, with D possibly TRBD1 on 5 matching bases. The CDR3 has 15 amino acids. Germline V gene lookup returns CDR1 MNHNY and CDR2 SVGAGI (reference sequence). The V gene lost 2 bases and the J gene lost 2 bases, with 12 bases spanning the gap. The chain's CDR3 is CASSYGAGSNTEAFF. CDR3 DNA: TGTGCCAGCAGTTACGGGGCAGGGTCCAACACTGAAGCTTTCTTT.

The chain employs TRBV5-6 and TRBJ1-2, with a possible D match to TRBD1 (6 bases). Germline CDR1 is SGHDT and CDR2 is YYEEEE. V lost 5 bases, J lost 7 bases, and 12 bases lay in between. This CDR3 has 12 residues. The CDR3 spells CASRPGGAGYTF. DNA for the CDR3: TGTGCCAGCAGGCCGGGGGGCGCTGGCTACACCTTC.

This clone has more than one count but fewer than ten. The chain is built from TRBV29-1 and TRBJ1-1; TRBD1 matches 9 bases. The germline V gene has CDR1 SQVTM and CDR2 ANQGSEA. CDR3 size: 13 residues. J gave up 5 bases and V 5 bases, and 6 bases lay outside the gene matches. The CDR3 loop is CSVTGQGWTEAFF. CDR3 nucleotides: TGCAGCGTTACAGGACAGGGGTGGACTGAAGCTTTCTTT.

The chain is built from TRBV5-1 and TRBJ1-1, with 7 nucleotides matching TRBD1. Germline lookup yields CDR1 SGHRS and CDR2 YFSETQ. The CDR3 extends over 14 amino acids. V lost 2 bases to trimming and J lost 5 bases; unmatched junction nucleotides: 6. The CDR3 sequence is CASSFGGGETEAFF. CDR3 DNA: TGCGCCAGCAGCTTTGGAGGGGGCGAAACTGAAGCTTTCTTT.

This clone was observed once. The chain combines TRBV5-1 with TRBJ2-2, with D perhaps matching TRBD2 (5 bases). Trimming left V 1 base short and J 1 base short, with 8 bases between. From germline, CDR1 is SGHRS and CDR2 YFSETQ. This CDR3 has 15 residues. CDR3 nucleotide sequence: TGCGCCAGCAGCTTGTCTAGCAGGAACACCGGGGAGCTGTTTTTT. Translation: CASSLSSRNTGELFF.

The V and J genes are TRBV30 and TRBJ1-2; D ambiguous. Trimming removed 0 bases at V and 5 bases at J, with 7 bases between. This CDR3 contains 12 residues. Germline CDR1 is GTSNPN and CDR2 is SVGIG (reference sequence). DNA of the CDR3: TGTGCCTGGAGTGTCCAGGCGTATGGCTACACCTTC. Residues: CAWSVQAYGYTF.

J is TRBJ2-7 and V is TRBV6-5; TRBD2 matches at 11 bases. Trimming cost V 6 bases and J 0 bases; bases outside gene matches: 4. Germline V lookup: CDR1 MNHEY, CDR2 SVGAGI. The length of the CDR3 is 15 residues. CDR3 sequence: CASSPGTSGSYEQYF. As DNA, the CDR3 is TGTGCCAGCAGCCCCGGGACTAGCGGCTCCTACGAGCAGTACTTC.

This chain uses TRBV19 with TRBJ2-5, with 7 bases aligning to TRBD2. Germline V gene lookup returns CDR1 LNHDA and CDR2 SQIVND (reference sequence). This CDR3 has 15 residues. V trimming: 6 bases; J trimming: 1 base; junction bases outside the gene matches: 8. The CDR3 sequence: CASSITGTTQETQYF. Written as DNA, the CDR3 is TGTGCCAGTAGCATAACCGGGACTACCCAAGAGACCCAGTACTTC.

The gene calls are TRBV19 and TRBJ1-2; 10 bases fit TRBD1. The germline gives CDR1 LNHDA, CDR2 SQIVND (reference sequence). The V and J ends lost 8 bases and 4 bases, in that order; junction bases with no gene match: 16. The CDR3 is 17 amino acids. CDR3 DNA: TGTGCCAGTCAGAGACGACCGGGACAGGGGAGCGGCTATGGCTACACCTTC. Translated, it gives CASQRRPGQGSGYGYTF. The variable domain in full, with the rest retrieved from reference TRBV19 and TRBJ1-2, is DGGITQSPKYLFRKEGQNVTLSCEQNLNHDAMYWYRQDPGQGLRLIYYSQIVNDFQKGDIAEGYSVSREKKESFPLTVTSAQKNPTAFYLCASQRRPGQGSGYGYTFGSGTRLTVV.